This TCR beta chain emerged from a study of cytomegalovirus exposure and HLA in healthy donors. As for the study in general: T cells numbering about 200 million yielded some 100 million unique TCR beta sequences in an earlier analysis.

The CDR3 runs 16 residues. The germline V gene encodes CDR1 MNHNY and CDR2 SVGAGI (reference sequence). Trimming removed 0 bases at V and 0 bases at J, with 9 bases between. Study conclusions and caveats: Based on reports, TCR beta sequences accurately predicted HLA-A and HLA-B alleles for most subjects. The study recorded 164 TCR beta chains that were cytomegalovirus-associated.

The PCR was carried out with 60 Vbeta primers and 13 Jbeta primers. Method: immunoSEQ multiplex PCR; TCRdb's copy keeps in-frame clones and lacks some. The sample has 150,000 or so clones; 75% to 85% are singletons. Turning to this clone: What it recognizes is unknown.

The source of this sequence is a man in his fifties in good health and CMV-seropositive. V usage is TRBV6-6 and J usage is TRBJ1-5; D is undetermined. What was sequenced was PBMCs. The CDR3 region is CASSYSPADSNQPQHF. The DNA for the CDR3 is TGTGCCAGCAGTTACTCTCCAGCGGATAGCAATCAGCCCCAGCATTTT.